The clone carrying this T cell receptor delta chain was seen a few times. Antigen unknown. Other DNA sequences in the same sample also yield this CDR3. The source of the sample is a study of Vδ1+ human thymocytes. After alphabeta T cell depletion, CD3+ Vdelta1+ Vdelta2- thymocytes were sorted. Findings and caveats of the study: Thymic TRG and TRD repertoires appeared highly polyclonal.

V gave up 5 bases and J gave up 0 bases; unmatched junction bases: 22. The CDR3 is made up of 20 amino acids. In germline, CDR1 is NSMFDY, CDR2 ISSIKDK. Extracted RNA was reverse transcribed into cDNA. The CDR3 regions were amplified by multiplex PCR from V-gene primers to a constant-region primer. TCRdb ran CATT on the multiplex PCR reads. Among about 58,000 delta-chain clones listed, around 16% were seen once. The sequenced material came from Vdelta1+ gamma-delta thymocytes from the thymus. Documented subset: FACS-sorted CD3+ TCRalphabeta- TCRVdelta1+ TCRVdelta2- thymocytes. This clonotype was sampled from a girl under three years old who had congenital heart surgery. The rearrangement uses TRAV29/DV5 and TRDJ1; 10 bases fit TRDD3. In DNA, the CDR3 is TGTGCAGCGCTTCTTCCTACCGCGGGGGATACGGTGGGTTACACCGATAAACTCATCTTT. Its protein is CAALLPTAGDTVGYTDKLIF.